Presented here are 18 T cell receptor beta chains from one specimen sequenced in a study of blood T cell repertoires in COVID-19. Only in-frame clones appear in the TCRdb table, and some are missing; sequencing was by immunoSEQ multiplex PCR. The top ten clones hold roughly two fifths of a sample with 90,000 to 110,000 clones, around 86% of them seen once. The sequenced material came from peripheral blood. These receptors originate from an older man with acute or convalescent COVID-19.

The CDR3 loop is CAVKFRVQETQYF. CDR3 nucleotides: TGTGCCGTAAAATTTCGGGTTCAAGAGACCCAGTACTTC. The V and J genes are TRBV5-4 and TRBJ2-5; D remains unclear. Germline V gene lookup returns CDR1 SGHNT and CDR2 YYREEE (reference sequence). This CDR3 has 13 amino acids. The V and J ends lost 10 bases and 2 bases respectively, with 15 bases between them. The full variable domain, in which reference TRBV5-4 and TRBJ2-5 provide the parts outside the CDR3, is ETGVTQSPTHLIKTRGQQVTLRCSSQSGHNTVSWYQQALGQGPQFIFQYYREEENGRGNFPPRFSGLQFPNYSSELNVNALELDDSALYLCAVKFRVQETQYFGPGTRLLVL.

This chain links TRBV4-3 with TRBJ2-1; 9 bases fit TRBD2. CDR3 length: 13 amino acids. Germline CDR1 and CDR2: LGHNA and YSLEER. CDR3 nucleotide sequence: TGCGCTGGCGGGGGCGGGAGGGCCAATGAGCAGTTCTTC. Translated: CAGGGGRANEQFF.

This chain links TRBV6-5 with TRBJ1-5, with D unresolved. CDR1 and CDR2 from the germline V gene are MNHEY and SVGAGI. V dropped 0 bases and J dropped 2 bases, with 11 bases sitting between them. This CDR3 spans 16 amino acids. The CDR3 is CASSYSSQGGNQPQHF. The CDR3 nucleotides are TGTGCCAGCAGTTACTCGAGTCAAGGAGGCAATCAGCCCCAGCATTTT.

This clone was detected only a few times. The rearrangement links TRBV5-4 to TRBJ2-5; TRBD2 might be the D (5 bases). The CDR3 is made up of 14 amino acids. V lost 5 bases to trimming and J lost 3 bases, with 14 bases between them. The germline CDR1 and CDR2 sequences are SGHNT and YYREEE (reference sequence). CDR3 in amino acids: CASRMDWGEETQYF. The CDR3 DNA sequence: TGTGCCAGCAGGATGGACTGGGGAGAAGAGACCCAGTACTTC.

This clone was counted between two and nine times. The chain carries TRBV6-2 or TRBV6-3 and TRBJ2-7, with 8 bases aligning to TRBD2. The ends lost 0 bases at V and 1 base at J; junction bases unmatched: 2. Germline V gives CDR1 MNHEY, CDR2 SVGEGT. This CDR3 spans 15 amino acids. The CDR3 loop is CASSYSIAGSYEQYF. The CDR3, as DNA: TGTGCCAGCAGTTACTCGATAGCGGGATCCTACGAGCAGTACTTC.

The gene calls are TRBV15 and TRBJ2-1; the D gene is possibly TRBD1 (6 bases). The V and J ends lost 5 bases and 6 bases respectively, with 20 bases between them. CDR3 length equals 16 residues. Germline assignment: CDR1 LNHNV and CDR2 YYDKDF (reference sequence). As DNA, the CDR3 is TGTGCCACCAGCCCCTATCAGGGGAGCTCGGGCAATGAGCAGTTCTTC. As protein: CATSPYQGSSGNEQFF.

This rearrangement joins TRBV5-1 to TRBJ2-2, with TRBD2 as a possible D gene (5 bases). This CDR3 comprises 16 residues. V was trimmed by 1 base and J by 2 bases, leaving 12 bases between them. Germline CDR1 is SGHRS and CDR2 is YFSETQ. The DNA for the CDR3 is TGCGCCAGCAGCTTGTTTTCGGGAACTAACACCGGGGAGCTGTTTTTT. Amino acid sequence: CASSLFSGTNTGELFF.

The chain employs TRBV14 and TRBJ2-4; no clear D. Germline CDR1 reads SGHDN; CDR2 reads FVKESK. The CDR3 runs to 14 residues. The V and J ends lost 1 base and 0 bases respectively, with 4 bases between them. CDR3 DNA sequence: TGTGCCAGCAGCCAAGTCAGAGCCAAAAACATTCAGTACTTC. This sequence encodes CASSQVRAKNIQYF. Drawing the rest from reference TRBV14 and TRBJ2-4, the complete variable domain is EAGVTQFPSHSVIEKGQTVTLRCDPISGHDNLYWYRRVMGKEIKFLLHFVKESKQDESGMPNNRFLAERTGGTYSTLKVQPAELEDSGVYFCASSQVRAKNIQYFGAGTRLSVL.

The chain recombines TRBV5-1 with TRBJ1-1, with D maybe TRBD1 (5 bases). The V gene's germline CDR1 is SGHRS and CDR2 YFSETQ. The V and J ends lost 0 bases and 5 bases respectively, with 14 bases between them. The CDR3 totals 15 residues. The CDR3 reads CASSLDRPGRTEAFF. DNA for the CDR3: TGCGCCAGCAGCTTGGATCGCCCAGGGCGGACTGAAGCTTTCTTT.

This chain uses TRBV6-5 with TRBJ2-7; 8 positions match TRBD1. Unmatched junction bases numbered 9, after V lost 7 bases and J lost 1 base. This CDR3 has 15 residues. The germline gives CDR1 MNHEY, CDR2 SVGAGI. CDR3: CASKPRQGFSYEQYF. The DNA for the CDR3 is TGTGCCAGCAAGCCAAGACAGGGGTTTTCCTACGAGCAGTACTTC.

The genes are TRBV28 and TRBJ2-7; 9 positions match TRBD1. This CDR3 is 15 amino acids long. V gave up 5 bases and J gave up 7 bases; unmatched junction bases: 12. Germline CDR1 is MDHEN and CDR2 is SYDVKM. The CDR3 sequence is CASSDPGQGLREQYF. The CDR3 bases are TGTGCCAGCAGTGACCCGGGACAGGGTTTAAGGGAGCAGTACTTC.

This chain uses TRBV5-1 with TRBJ2-1; 7 bases fit TRBD2. CDR1 is SGHRS and CDR2 is YFSETQ in the germline V gene. The CDR3 runs to 13 residues. Trimming at V came to 6 bases and at J to 5 bases, leaving 5 bases not matched to a gene. CDR3 sequence (DNA): TGCGCCAGCACAGCGGGAACCAACAATGAGCAGTTCTTC. It yields the protein CASTAGTNNEQFF.

This sequence joins TRBV25-1 and TRBJ1-4, with a possible D match to TRBD1 (5 bases). The length of the CDR3 is 16 residues. Germline V CDR1 and CDR2: MGHDK, SYGVNS. The V gene lost 0 bases and the J gene lost 5 bases, with 13 bases spanning the gap. The CDR3 protein is CASSEYRGQPNEKLFF. The CDR3, as DNA: TGTGCCAGCAGTGAATATAGGGGCCAGCCGAATGAAAAACTGTTTTTT.

This chain links TRBV4-1 with TRBJ2-2; 10 bases are shared with TRBD1. Germline-derived CDR1 and CDR2 are MGHRA and YSYEKL. CDR3 length: 17 amino acids. After removal of 1 base from V and 1 base from J, the junction contained 3 bases not matched to a gene. Written as DNA, the CDR3 is TGCGCCAGCAGCCAAGCACGGGACAGGGGGAACACCGGGGAGCTGTTTTTT. This codes for CASSQARDRGNTGELFF.

V gene TRBV6-1 combines with J gene TRBJ2-7; the match to TRBD2 covers 7 bases. After removal of 3 bases from V and 2 bases from J, the junction contained 7 bases not matched to a gene. CDR1 is MNHNS and CDR2 is SASEGT in the germline V gene. This CDR3 region has 15 residues. The CDR3 loop is CASSEGTSETYEQYF. CDR3 nucleotides: TGTGCCAGCAGTGAGGGAACTAGCGAAACCTACGAGCAGTACTTC.

This CDR3 is CASSKGGPGRIELKWDGELFF. The CDR3 DNA is TGTGCCAGCAGCAAAGGGGGGCCGGGGCGCATAGAGTTAAAGTGGGACGGGGAGCTGTTTTTT. The chain couples TRBV21-1 to TRBJ2-2; TRBD1, as called in the table, went unchecked against the DNA. TRBV21-1 has pseudogene status. CDR3 size: 21 residues.

The chain employs TRBV4-2 and TRBJ2-2, with 10 bases fitting TRBD2. This CDR3 has 17 amino acids. V trimming: 0 bases; J trimming: 5 bases; junction bases outside the gene matches: 6. Germline CDR1 is LGHNA and CDR2 is YNFKEQ. The CDR3 DNA sequence: TGTGCCAGCAGCCAAGAAGAGGTAGCGGGAGGAACCGGGGAGCTGTTTTTT. Residues: CASSQEEVAGGTGELFF.

The chain recombines TRBV29-1 with TRBJ2-2; D not resolved. Germline V gives CDR1 SQVTM, CDR2 ANQGSEA. Trimming removed 4 bases from V and 1 base from J, with 7 bases in between. The CDR3 loop spans 13 amino acids. Written as DNA, the CDR3 is TGCAGCGTTGGGCTCCTGAACACCGGGGAGCTGTTTTTT. This gives the protein CSVGLLNTGELFF.